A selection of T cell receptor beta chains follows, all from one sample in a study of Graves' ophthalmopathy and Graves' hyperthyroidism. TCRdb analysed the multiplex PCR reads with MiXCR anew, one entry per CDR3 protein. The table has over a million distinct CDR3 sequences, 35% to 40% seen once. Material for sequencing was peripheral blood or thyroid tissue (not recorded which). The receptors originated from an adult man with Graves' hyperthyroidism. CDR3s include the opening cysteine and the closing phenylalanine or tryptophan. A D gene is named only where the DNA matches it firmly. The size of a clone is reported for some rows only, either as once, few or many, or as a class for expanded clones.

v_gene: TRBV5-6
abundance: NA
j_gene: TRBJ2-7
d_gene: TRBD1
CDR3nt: TGTGCCAGCAGCTTGGGTACCGGGACAGGGCCCTACGAGCAGTACTTC
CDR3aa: CASSLGTGTGPYEQYF

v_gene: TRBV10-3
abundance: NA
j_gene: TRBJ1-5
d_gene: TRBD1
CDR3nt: TGTGCCAGCAGTAGAACACCGGGACAGGGTATTCAGCCCCAGCATTTT
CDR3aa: CASSRTPGQGIQPQHF

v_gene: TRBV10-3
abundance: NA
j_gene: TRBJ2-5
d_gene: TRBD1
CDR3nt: TGTGCCAGCAGTAACTCCCACCGGACAGGGTCGGGGACCCAGTACTTC
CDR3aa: CASSNSHRTGSGTQYF

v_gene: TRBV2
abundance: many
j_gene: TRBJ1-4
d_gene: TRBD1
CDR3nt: TGTGCCAGCCGCGGCGGGACAGGGTCTGAAAAACTGTTTTTT
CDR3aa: CASRGGTGSEKLFF

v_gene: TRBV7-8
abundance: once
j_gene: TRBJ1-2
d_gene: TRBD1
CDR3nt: TGTGCCAGCAGCAACGGGACAGGGGAAAGTTATGGCTACACCTTC
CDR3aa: CASSNGTGESYGYTF

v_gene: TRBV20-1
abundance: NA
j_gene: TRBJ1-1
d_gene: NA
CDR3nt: TGCAGTGCTAGTTCAGGGATGAACACTGAAGCTTTCTTT
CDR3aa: CSASSGMNTEAFF

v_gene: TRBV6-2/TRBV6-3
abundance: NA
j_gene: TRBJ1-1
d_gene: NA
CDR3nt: TGTGCCAGCGGAAAACAGGGAAAGGAAGCTTTCTTT
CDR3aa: CASGKQGKEAFF

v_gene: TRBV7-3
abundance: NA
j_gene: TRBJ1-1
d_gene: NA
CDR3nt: TGTGCCAGCAGCTTATCCGGGAACACTGAAGATTTCTTT
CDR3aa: CASSLSGNTEDFF

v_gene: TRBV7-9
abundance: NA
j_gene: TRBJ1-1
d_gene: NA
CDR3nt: TGTGCCAGCAGCTCGGTAGGCTCCCGGACTGAAGCTTTCTTT
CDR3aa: CASSSVGSRTEAFF

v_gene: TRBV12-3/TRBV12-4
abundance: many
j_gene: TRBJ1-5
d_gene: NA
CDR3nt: TGTGCCAGCAGCTCTGGGGGCTCCAATCAGCCCCAGCATTTT
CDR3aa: CASSSGGSNQPQHF

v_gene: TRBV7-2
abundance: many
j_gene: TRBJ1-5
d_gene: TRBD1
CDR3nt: TGTGCCAGCAGCCCAGGGGGGGCTCCCGAGATGCAGCCCCAGCATTTT
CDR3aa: CASSPGGAPEMQPQHF

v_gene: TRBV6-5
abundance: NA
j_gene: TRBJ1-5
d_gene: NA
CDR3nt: TGTGCCAGCAGGGCAGTTAGCAATCAGCCCCAGCATTTT
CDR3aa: CASRAVSNQPQHF

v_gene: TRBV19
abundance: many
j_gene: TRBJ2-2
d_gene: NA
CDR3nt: TGTGCCAGTAGAATCGGGAGTACCGGGGAGCTGTTTTTT
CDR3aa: CASRIGSTGELFF

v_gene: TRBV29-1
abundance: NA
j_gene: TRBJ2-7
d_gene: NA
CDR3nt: TGCAGCGTTGTCTGGGCAGGGGCGGCCCATTACGAGCAGTACTTC
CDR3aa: CSVVWAGAAHYEQYF

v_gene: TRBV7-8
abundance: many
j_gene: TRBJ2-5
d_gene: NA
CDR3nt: TGTGCCAGCAGCTTAGGGCCCGTGGAGACCCAGTACTTC
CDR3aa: CASSLGPVETQYF

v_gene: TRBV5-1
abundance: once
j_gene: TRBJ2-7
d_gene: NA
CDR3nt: TGCGCCAGCAGTACAGAGAATACGTATACCGAGCAGTACTTC
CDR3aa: CASSTENTYTEQYF

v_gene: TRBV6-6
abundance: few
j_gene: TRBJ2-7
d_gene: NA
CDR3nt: TGTGCCACCTCTGGGGCAGAGGGCTACGAGCAGTACTTC
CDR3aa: CATSGAEGYEQYF

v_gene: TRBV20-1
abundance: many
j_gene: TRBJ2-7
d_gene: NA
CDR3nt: TGCAGTGCCAGCCCCGAGCGATCCGAGCAGTACTTC
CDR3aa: CSASPERSEQYF

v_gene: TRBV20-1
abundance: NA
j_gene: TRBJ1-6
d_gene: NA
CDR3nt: TGCAGTGCTAGATGGGGGGGCGCGGATCAGCCCCTCCACTTT
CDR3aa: CSARWGGADQPLHF

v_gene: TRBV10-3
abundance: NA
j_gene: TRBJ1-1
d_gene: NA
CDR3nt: TGTGCCATCGGAGGGGCCGGGGGTACTGAAGCTTTCTTT
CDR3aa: CAIGGAGGTEAFF

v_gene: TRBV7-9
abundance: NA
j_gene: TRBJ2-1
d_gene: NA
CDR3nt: TGTGCCAGCAGCTTAGTGGGTCCCCATGAGCAGTTCTTC
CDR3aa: CASSLVGPHEQFF

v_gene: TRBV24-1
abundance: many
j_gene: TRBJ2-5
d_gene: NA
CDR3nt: TGTGCCACCAGTGACTATTTTCAAGAGACCCAGTACTTC
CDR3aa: CATSDYFQETQYF

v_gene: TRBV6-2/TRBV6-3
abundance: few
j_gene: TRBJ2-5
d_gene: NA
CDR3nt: TGTGCCAGCTCCCGGGAAGGGCTGTCCCAAGAGACCCAGTACTTC
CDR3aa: CASSREGLSQETQYF

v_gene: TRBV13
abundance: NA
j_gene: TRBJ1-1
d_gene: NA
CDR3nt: TGTGCCAGCAGCTTAGGAACCAACGCTGAAGCTTTCTTT
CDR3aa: CASSLGTNAEAFF